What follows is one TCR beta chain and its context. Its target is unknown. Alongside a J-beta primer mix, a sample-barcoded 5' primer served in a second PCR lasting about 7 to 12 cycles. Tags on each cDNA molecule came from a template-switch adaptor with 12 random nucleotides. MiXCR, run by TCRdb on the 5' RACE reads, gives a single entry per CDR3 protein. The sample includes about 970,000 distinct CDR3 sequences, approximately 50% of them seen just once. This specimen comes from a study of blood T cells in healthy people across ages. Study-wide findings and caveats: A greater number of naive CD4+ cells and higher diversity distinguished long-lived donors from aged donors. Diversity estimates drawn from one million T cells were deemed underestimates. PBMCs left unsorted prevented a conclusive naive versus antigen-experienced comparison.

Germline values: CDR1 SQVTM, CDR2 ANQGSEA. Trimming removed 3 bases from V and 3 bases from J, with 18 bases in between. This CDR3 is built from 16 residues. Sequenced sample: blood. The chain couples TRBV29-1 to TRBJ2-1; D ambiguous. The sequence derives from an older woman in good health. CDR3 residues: CSVDDRGGAVYNEQFF. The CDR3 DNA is TGCAGCGTTGACGATAGAGGCGGAGCCGTCTACAATGAGCAGTTCTTC.